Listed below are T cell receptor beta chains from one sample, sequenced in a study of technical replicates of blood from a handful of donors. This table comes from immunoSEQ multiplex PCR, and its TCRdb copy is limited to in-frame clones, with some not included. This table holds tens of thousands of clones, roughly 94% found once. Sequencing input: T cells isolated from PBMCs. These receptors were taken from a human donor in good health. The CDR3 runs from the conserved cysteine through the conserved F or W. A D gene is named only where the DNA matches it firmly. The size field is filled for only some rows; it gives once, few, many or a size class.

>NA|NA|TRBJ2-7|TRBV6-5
CASSFSVTGSSYEQYF
TGTGCCAGCAGTTTTTCCGTGACGGGTAGCTCCTACGAGCAGTACTTC
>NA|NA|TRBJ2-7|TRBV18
CASSPQGSYEQYF
TGTGCCAGCTCACCTCAGGGCAGCTACGAGCAGTACTTC
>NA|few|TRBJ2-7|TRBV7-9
CASSLGTATYEQYF
TGTGCCAGCAGCTTAGGGACAGCAACCTACGAGCAGTACTTC
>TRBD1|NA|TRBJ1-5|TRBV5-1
CASSPTPGQGNQPQHF
TGCGCCAGCAGCCCAACACCGGGACAGGGGAATCAGCCCCAGCATTTT
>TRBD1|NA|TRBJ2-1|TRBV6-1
CASSESGQGQQFF
TGTGCCAGCAGTGAATCGGGACAGGGTCAGCAGTTCTTC
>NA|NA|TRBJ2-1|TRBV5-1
CASSTGFGVEQFF
TGCGCCAGCAGCACAGGTTTTGGCGTTGAGCAGTTCTTC
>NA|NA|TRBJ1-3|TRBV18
CASSPTGGFSGNTIYF
TGTGCCAGCTCGCCGACAGGTGGTTTCTCTGGAAACACCATATATTTT
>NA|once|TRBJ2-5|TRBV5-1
CASSPNQETQYF
TGCGCCAGCAGCCCTAACCAAGAGACCCAGTACTTC
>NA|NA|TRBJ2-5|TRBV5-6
CASSKSAVQTQETQYF
TGTGCCAGCAGCAAATCGGCGGTGCAGACCCAAGAGACCCAGTACTTC
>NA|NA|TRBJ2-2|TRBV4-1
CASSPDSSGELFF
TGCGCCAGCAGCCCCGACTCGTCCGGGGAGCTGTTTTTT